There are a few counts of the clone carrying this TCR beta chain. Its antigen is as yet unknown. The sample is drawn from a study of high-grade serous ovarian cancer treatment subgroups. V shed 4 bases, J shed 7 bases, and the junction held 17 bases outside the gene matches. This CDR3 comprises 17 residues. Per the germline V gene, CDR1 is SGHDN and CDR2 is FVKESK. The tumor samples were collected prior to definitive surgery or chemotherapy. The repertoire was sequenced with immunoSEQ multiplex PCR; TCRdb's copy has only in-frame clones and lacks some. The table lists around 8,000 clones, 60% to 80% of them singletons, with about 6% in the top ten. Whole-study results and caveats: Same-patient tumor repertoires overlapped at about 0.1 to 0.8; different patients barely overlapped. CDR1 and CDR2 were left unanalyzed; analyses focused on CDR3.

The chain is built from TRBV14 and TRBJ2-7, with TRBD2 identical over 9 bases. This clonotype originated in a human donor with high-grade serous ovarian cancer. Sequenced sample: tumor tissue. The CDR3 reads CASSPPGGRAALGEQYF. CDR3 DNA sequence: TGTGCCAGCAGCCCCCCCGGCGGGAGGGCTGCGCTTGGGGAGCAGTACTTC.